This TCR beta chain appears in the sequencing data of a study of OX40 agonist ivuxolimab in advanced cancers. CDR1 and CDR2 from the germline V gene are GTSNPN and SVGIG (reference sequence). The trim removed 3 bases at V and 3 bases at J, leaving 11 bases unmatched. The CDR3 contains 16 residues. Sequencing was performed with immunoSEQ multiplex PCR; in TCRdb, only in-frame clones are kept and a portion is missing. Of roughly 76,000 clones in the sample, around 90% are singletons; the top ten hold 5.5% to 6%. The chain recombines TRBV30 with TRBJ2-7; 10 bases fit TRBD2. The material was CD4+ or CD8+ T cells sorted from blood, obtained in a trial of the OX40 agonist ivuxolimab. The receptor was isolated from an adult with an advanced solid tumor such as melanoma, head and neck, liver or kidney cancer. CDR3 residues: CAWSTLAGGSIYEQYF. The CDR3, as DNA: TGTGCCTGGAGCACCTTAGCGGGGGGCTCAATCTACGAGCAGTACTTC.